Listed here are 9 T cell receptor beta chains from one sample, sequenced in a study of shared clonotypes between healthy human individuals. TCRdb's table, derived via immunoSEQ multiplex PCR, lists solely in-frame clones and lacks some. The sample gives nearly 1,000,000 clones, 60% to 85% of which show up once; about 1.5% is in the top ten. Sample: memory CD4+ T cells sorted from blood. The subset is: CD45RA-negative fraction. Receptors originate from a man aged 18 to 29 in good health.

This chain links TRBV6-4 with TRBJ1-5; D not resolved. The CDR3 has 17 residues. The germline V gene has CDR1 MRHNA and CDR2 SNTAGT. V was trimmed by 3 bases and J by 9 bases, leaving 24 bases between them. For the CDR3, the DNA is TGTGCCAGCAGTGAAGGCCTGGGAGGCCAGAGGCTCCGGCCCCAGCATTTT. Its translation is CASSEGLGGQRLRPQHF.

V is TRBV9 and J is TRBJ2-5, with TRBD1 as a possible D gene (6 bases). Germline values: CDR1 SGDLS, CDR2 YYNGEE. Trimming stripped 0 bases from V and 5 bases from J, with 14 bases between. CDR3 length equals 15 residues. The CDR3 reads CASSVGVGARETQYF. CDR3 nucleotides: TGTGCCAGCAGCGTAGGCGTGGGGGCTCGGGAGACCCAGTACTTC.

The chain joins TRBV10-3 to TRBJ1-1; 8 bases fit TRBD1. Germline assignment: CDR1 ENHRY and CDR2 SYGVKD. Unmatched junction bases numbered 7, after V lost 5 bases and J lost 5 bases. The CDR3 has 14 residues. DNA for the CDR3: TGTGCCATCAGTCAACAGGGGGTAGGAACTGAAGCTTTCTTT. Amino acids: CAISQQGVGTEAFF.

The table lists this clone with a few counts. CDR3 in amino acids: CASMVGAVVETQYF. CDR3 nucleotides: TGTGCCAGCATGGTGGGAGCCGTCGTGGAGACCCAGTACTTC. V gene TRBV2 combines with J gene TRBJ2-5; weak D call: TRBD2 (5 bases). This CDR3 has 14 residues. Germline CDR1 reads SNHLY; CDR2 reads FYNNEI. V was trimmed by 7 bases and J by 5 bases, leaving 17 bases between them.

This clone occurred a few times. CDR3 bases: TGTGCCAGCAAACTAGGACAGGGATCGGAAGGCTACACCTTC. This encodes CASKLGQGSEGYTF. The rearrangement uses TRBV6-1 and TRBJ1-2; 8 bases are a match to TRBD1. V was clipped by 7 bases and J by 8 bases; unmatched bases: 12. This CDR3 region has 14 residues. CDR1 and CDR2 from the germline V gene are MNHNS and SASEGT.

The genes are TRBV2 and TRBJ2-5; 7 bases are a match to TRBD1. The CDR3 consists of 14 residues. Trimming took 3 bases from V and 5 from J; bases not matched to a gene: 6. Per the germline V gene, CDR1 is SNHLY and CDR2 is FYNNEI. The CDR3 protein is CASSESRGLETQYF. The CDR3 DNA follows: TGTGCCAGCAGTGAGTCGAGGGGGCTGGAGACCCAGTACTTC.

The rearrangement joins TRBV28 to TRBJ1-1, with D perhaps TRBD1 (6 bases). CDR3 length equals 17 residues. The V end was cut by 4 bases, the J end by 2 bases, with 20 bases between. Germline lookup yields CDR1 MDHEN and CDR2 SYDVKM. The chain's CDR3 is CASSSPGSQGKNTEAFF. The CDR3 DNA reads TGTGCCAGCAGTTCACCGGGCTCCCAGGGGAAAAACACTGAAGCTTTCTTT.

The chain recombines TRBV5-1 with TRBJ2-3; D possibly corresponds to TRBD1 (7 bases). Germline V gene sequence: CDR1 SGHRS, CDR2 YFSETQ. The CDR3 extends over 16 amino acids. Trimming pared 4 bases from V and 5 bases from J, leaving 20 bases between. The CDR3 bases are TGCGCCAGCAGCCCGACCGGGGCAGGGGGGATAGATACGCAGTATTTT. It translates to CASSPTGAGGIDTQYF.

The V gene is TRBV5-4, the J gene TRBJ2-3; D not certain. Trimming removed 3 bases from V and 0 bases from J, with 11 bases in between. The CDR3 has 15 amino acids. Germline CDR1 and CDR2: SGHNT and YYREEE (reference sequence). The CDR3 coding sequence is TGTGCCAGCAGCTCAGGTGAGAGGAGCACAGATACGCAGTATTTT. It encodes CASSSGERSTDTQYF.